The present TCR beta chain was sequenced within a study of T cell changes during pregnancy in multiple sclerosis. Trimming left V 3 bases short and J 9 bases short, with 9 bases between. There are 13 residues in the CDR3. CDR1 and CDR2 (germline): SNHLY, FYNNEI. Generated by immunoSEQ multiplex PCR, the TCRdb table keeps only in-frame clones and is missing some. The sample lists 85,000 to 90,000 clones, 91% occurring once. The TCR was taken from a female donor in good health, enrolled as a control in a pregnancy study. Specimen: peripheral blood, collected in the first trimester of pregnancy. V and J are TRBV2 and TRBJ1-6; no clear D. The CDR3: CASSDLNFSPLHF. DNA for the CDR3: TGTGCCAGCAGTGACTTAAATTTTTCACCCCTCCACTTT.